This record looks at one T cell receptor (beta chain) sequence and its context. The data were taken from a study of blood T cell repertoires in COVID-19. The wider study: The United States, Italy and Spain were the sources of the acute and convalescent COVID-19 samples.

Germline-derived CDR1 and CDR2 are SNHLY and FYNNEI. The V and J ends lost 4 bases and 7 bases, in that order; junction bases with no gene match: 9. The CDR3 totals 14 residues. Per the authors' pipeline: Amplifying reference gene primers gave estimates of nucleated cell counts. The protocol was immunoSEQ multiplex PCR, while the TCRdb copy is restricted to in-frame clones and leaves out a portion. Clone size and V and J calls were adopted from that table, with D and trimming inferred from the DNA. The data contain nearly 400,000 clones, roughly 89% of them seen just once; the ten biggest clones take up 1.5% to 2%.

The chain couples TRBV2 to TRBJ1-2; TRBD1 matches at 7 bases. The sequence derives from a woman in her twenties or thirties who had recovered from COVID-19. The sequencing sample was made of PBMCs or T cells enriched from blood (not recorded which). In DNA form, the CDR3 reads TGTGCCAGCAGTGCCGACAGGGTCATCCCTGGCTACACCTTC. Translating gives CASSADRVIPGYTF.